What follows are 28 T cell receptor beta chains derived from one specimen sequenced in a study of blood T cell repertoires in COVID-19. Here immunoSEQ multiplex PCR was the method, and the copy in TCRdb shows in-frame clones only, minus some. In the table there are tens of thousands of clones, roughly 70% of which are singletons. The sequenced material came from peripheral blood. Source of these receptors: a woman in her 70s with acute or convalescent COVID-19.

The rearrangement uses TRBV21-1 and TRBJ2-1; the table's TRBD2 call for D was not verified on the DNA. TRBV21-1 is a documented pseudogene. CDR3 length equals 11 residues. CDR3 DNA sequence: TGTGCCAGCAGAGTAGCAGATGAGCAGTTCTTC. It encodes CASRVADEQFF.

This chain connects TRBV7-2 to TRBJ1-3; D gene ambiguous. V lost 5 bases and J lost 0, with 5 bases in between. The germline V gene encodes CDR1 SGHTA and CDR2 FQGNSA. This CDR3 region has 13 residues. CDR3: CASSMSSGNTIYF. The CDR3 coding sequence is TGTGCCAGCAGCATGAGCTCTGGAAACACCATATATTTT.

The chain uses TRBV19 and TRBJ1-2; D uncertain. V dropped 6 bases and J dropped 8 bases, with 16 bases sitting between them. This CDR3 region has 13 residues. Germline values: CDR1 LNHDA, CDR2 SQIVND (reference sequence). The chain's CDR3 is CASSPGSQRGYTF. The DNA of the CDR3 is TGTGCCAGTAGCCCGGGATCCCAGAGAGGCTACACCTTC.

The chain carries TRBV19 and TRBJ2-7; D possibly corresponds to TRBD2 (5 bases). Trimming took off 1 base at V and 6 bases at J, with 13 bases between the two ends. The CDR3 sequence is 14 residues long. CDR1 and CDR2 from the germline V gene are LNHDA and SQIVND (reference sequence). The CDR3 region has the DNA TGTGCCAGTAGTATAGTTGCTAGCACGGGCGAGCAGTACTTC. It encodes CASSIVASTGEQYF.

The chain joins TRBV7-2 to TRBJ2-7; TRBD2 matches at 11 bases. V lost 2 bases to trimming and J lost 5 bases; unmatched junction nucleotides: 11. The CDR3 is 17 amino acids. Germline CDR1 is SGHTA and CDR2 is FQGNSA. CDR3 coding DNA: TGTGCCAGCAGCTTATCGCTAGCGGGAGGCGGGGTCCACGAGCAGTACTTC. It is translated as CASSLSLAGGGVHEQYF. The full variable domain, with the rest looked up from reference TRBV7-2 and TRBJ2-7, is GAGVSQSPSNKVTEKGKDVELRCDPISGHTALYWYRQSLGQGLEFLIYFQGNSAPDKSGLPSDRFSAERTGGSVSTLTIQRTQQEDSAVYLCASSLSLAGGGVHEQYFGPGTRLTVT.

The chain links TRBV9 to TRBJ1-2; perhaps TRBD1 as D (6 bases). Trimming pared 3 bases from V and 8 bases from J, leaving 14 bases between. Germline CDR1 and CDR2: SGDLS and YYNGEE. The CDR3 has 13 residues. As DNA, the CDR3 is TGTGCCAGCAGCGGGGCAGGGGTTCTAGGCTACACCTTC. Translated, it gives CASSGAGVLGYTF.

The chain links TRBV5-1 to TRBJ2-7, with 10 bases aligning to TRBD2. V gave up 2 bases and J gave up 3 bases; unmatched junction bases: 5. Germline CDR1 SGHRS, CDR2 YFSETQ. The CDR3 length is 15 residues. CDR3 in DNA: TGCGCCAGCAGCTTTGTAGCGGGAGGATACTACGAGCAGTACTTC. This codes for CASSFVAGGYYEQYF.

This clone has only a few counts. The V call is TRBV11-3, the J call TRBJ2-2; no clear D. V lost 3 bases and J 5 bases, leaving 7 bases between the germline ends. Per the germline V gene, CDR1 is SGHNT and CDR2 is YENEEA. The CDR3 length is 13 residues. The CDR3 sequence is CASSFVSTGELFF. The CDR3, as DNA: TGTGCCAGCAGCTTCGTCAGTACCGGGGAGCTGTTTTTT.

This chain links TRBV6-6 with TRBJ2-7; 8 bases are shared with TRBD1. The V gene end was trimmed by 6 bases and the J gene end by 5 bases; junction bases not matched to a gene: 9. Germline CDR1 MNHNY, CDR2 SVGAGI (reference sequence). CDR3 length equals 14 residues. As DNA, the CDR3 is TGTGCCAGCAGCTCCCATGACAGGGGAGACGAGCAGTACTTC. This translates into CASSSHDRGDEQYF.

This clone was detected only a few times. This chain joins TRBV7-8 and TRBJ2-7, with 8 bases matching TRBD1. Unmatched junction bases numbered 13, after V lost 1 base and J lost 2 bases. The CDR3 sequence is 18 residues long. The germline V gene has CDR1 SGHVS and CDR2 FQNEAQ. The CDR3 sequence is CASSLGTGLIGSPYEQYF. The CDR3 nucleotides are TGTGCCAGCAGCTTAGGGACAGGGCTTATTGGAAGCCCCTACGAGCAGTACTTC.

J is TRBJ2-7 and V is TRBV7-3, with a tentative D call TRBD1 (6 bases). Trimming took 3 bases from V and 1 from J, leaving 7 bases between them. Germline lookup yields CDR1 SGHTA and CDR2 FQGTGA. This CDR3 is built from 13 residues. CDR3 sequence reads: CASSFGQSYEQYF. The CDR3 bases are TGTGCCAGCAGCTTCGGACAGTCCTACGAGCAGTACTTC.

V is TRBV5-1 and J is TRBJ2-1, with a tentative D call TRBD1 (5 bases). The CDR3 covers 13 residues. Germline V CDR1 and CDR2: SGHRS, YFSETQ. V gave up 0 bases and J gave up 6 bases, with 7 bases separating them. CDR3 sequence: CASSLGQLNEQFF. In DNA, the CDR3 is TGCGCCAGCAGCTTGGGACAGCTCAATGAGCAGTTCTTC.

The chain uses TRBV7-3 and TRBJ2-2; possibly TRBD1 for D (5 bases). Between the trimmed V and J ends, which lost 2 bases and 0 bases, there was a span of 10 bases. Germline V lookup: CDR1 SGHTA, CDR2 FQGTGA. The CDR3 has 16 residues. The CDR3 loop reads CASSLAPGSNTGELFF. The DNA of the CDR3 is TGTGCCAGCAGCTTAGCCCCAGGGTCGAACACCGGGGAGCTGTTTTTT.

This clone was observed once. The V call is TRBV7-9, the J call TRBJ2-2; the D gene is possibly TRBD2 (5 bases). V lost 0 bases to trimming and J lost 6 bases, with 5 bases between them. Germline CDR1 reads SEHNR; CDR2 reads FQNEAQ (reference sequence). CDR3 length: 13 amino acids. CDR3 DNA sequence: TGTGCCAGCAGCTTAGCCGGGGCCGGGGAGCTGTTTTTT. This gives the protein CASSLAGAGELFF. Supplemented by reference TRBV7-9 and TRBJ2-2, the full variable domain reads DTGVSQNPRHKITKRGQNVTFRCDPISEHNRLYWYRQTLGQGPEFLTYFQNEAQLEKSRLLSDRFSAERPKGSFSTLEIQRTEQGDSAMYLCASSLAGAGELFFGEGSRLTVL.

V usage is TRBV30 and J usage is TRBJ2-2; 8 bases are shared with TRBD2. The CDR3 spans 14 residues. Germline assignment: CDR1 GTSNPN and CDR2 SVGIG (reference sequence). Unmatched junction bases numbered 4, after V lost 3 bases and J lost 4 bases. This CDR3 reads CAWRESGSTGELFF. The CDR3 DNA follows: TGTGCCTGGAGAGAGAGCGGGAGCACCGGGGAGCTGTTTTTT. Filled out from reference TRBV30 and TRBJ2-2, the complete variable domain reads SQTIHQWPATLVQPVGSPLSLECTVEGTSNPNLYWYRQAAGRGLQLLFYSVGIGQISSEVPQNLSASRPQDRQFILSSKKLLLSDSGFYLCAWRESGSTGELFFGEGSRLTVL.

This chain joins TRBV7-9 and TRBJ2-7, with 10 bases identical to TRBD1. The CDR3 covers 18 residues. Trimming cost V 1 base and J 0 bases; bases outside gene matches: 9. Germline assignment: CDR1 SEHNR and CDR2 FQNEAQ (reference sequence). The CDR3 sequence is CASSLGPGQGPHSYEQYF. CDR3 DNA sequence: TGTGCCAGCAGCTTAGGTCCGGGACAGGGGCCCCACTCCTACGAGCAGTACTTC.

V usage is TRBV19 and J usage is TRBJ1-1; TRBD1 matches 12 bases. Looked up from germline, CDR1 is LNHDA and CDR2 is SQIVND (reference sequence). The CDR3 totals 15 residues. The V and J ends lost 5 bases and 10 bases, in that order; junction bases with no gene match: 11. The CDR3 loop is CASSHGTGGALRAFF. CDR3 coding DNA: TGTGCCAGTAGTCACGGGACAGGGGGCGCGTTAAGAGCTTTCTTT.

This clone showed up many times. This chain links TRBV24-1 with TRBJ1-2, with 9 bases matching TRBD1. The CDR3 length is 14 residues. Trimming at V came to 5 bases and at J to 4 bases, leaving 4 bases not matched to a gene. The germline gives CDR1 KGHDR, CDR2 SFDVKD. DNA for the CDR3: TGTGCCACCAGTGCCTTGGACAGGGGCTATGGCTACACCTTC. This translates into CATSALDRGYGYTF.

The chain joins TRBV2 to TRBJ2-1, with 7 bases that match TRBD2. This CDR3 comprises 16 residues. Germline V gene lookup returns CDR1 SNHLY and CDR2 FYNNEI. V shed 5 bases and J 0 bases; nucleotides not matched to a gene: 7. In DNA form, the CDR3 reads TGTGCCAGCAGTCCGCCGAGCGGGAACTCCTACAATGAGCAGTTCTTC. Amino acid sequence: CASSPPSGNSYNEQFF.

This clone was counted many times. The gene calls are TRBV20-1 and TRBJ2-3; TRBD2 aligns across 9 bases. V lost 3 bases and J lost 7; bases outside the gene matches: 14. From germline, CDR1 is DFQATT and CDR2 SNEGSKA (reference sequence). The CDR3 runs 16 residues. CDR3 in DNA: TGCAGTGCTAGTGACCCTCTTCGCGGGGGGGCCTATACGCAGTATTTT. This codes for CSASDPLRGGAYTQYF.

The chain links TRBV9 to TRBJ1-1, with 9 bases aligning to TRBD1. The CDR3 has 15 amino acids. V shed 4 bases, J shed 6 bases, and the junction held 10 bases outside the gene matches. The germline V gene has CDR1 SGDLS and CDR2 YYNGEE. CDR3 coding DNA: TGTGCCAGCAGCCCCGTACAGGGGGCGGGTGCTGAAGCTTTCTTT. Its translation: CASSPVQGAGAEAFF.

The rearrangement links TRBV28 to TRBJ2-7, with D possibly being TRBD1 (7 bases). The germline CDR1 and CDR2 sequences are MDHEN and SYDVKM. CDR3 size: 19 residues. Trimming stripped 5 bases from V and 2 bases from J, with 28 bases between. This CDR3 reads CASSPAGQSGYRIPYEQYF. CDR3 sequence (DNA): TGTGCCAGCAGTCCCGCGGGACAGTCGGGATATAGGATCCCCTACGAGCAGTACTTC.

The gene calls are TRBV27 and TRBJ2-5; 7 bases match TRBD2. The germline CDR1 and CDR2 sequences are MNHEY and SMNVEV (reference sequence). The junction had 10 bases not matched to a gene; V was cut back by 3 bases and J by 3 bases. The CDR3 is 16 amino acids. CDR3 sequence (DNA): TGTGCCAGCAGTTTGATAGGGGAGGGCGGGAAAGAGACCCAGTACTTC. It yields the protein CASSLIGEGGKETQYF.

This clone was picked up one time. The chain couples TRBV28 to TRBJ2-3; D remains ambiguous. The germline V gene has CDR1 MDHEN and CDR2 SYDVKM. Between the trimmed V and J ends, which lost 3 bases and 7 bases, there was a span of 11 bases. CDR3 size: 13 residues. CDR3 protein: CASSFLRGYTQYF. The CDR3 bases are TGTGCCAGCAGTTTTCTTCGCGGCTATACGCAGTATTTT.

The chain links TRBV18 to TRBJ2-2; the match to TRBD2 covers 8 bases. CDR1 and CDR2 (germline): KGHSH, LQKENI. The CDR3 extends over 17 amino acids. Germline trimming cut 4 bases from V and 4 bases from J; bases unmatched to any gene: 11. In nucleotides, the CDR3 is TGTGCCAGCTCACTAGAAACAGCGGGAGCCAGCACCGGGGAGCTGTTTTTT. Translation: CASSLETAGASTGELFF.

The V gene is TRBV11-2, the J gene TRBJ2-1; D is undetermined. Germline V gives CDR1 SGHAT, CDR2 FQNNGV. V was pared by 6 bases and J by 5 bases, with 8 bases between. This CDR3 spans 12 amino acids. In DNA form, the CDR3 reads TGTGCCAGCAGACAATCTCACAATGAGCAGTTCTTC. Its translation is CASRQSHNEQFF. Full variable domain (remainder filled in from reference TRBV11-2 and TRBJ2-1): EAGVAQSPRYKIIEKRQSVAFWCNPISGHATLYWYQQILGQGPKLLIQFQNNGVVDDSQLPKDRFSAERLKGVDSTLKIQPAKLEDSAVYLCASRQSHNEQFFGPGTRLTVL.

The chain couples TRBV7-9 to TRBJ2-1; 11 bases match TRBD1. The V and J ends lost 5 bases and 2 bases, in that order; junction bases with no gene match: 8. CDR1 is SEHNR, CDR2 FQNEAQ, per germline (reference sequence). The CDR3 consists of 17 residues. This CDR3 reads CASSEEDRGLTYNEQFF. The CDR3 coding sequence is TGTGCCAGCAGCGAGGAGGACAGGGGGCTTACCTACAATGAGCAGTTCTTC.

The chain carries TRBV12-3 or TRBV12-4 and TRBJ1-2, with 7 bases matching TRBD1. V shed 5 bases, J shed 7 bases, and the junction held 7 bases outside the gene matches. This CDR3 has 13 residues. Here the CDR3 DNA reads TGTGCCAGCAGTCCAGACAGGGAAATTGGCTACACCTTC. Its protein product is CASSPDREIGYTF.